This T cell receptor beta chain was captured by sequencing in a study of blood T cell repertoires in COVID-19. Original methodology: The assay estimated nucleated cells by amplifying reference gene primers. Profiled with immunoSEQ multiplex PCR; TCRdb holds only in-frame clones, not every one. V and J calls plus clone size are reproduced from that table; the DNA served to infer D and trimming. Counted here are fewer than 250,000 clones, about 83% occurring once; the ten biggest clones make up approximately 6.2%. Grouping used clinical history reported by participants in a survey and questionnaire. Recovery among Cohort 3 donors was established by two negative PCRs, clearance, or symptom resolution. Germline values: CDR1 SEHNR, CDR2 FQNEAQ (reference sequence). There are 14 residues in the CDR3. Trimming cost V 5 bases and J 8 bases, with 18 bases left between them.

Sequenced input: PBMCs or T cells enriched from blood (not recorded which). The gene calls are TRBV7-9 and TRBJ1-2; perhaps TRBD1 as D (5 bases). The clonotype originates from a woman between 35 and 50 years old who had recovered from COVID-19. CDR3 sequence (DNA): TGTGCCAGCAGCCGTACCGGGGGGTCTCGGGGCTACACCTTC. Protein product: CASSRTGGSRGYTF.